This entry lists 6 T cell receptor beta chains sequenced from one sample in a study of blood T cell repertoires in COVID-19. Clones were read by immunoSEQ multiplex PCR, and TCRdb kept only the in-frame ones, dropping some. The table includes 150,000 to 200,000 clones, around 89% detected once. The sequenced material came from peripheral blood. The receptors stem from a man in his 60s with acute or convalescent COVID-19.

In its sample, this clone was seen once. The V and J genes are TRBV11-3 and TRBJ1-5; TRBD1 matches at 11 bases. The germline V gene encodes CDR1 SGHNT and CDR2 YENEEA. CDR3 length: 13 residues. After removal of 5 bases from V and 16 bases from J, the junction contained 10 bases not matched to a gene. In DNA, the CDR3 is TGTGCCAGCAGCCCCGGACAGGGGGCGACGCAACATTTT. This translates into CASSPGQGATQHF. The full variable domain, in which reference TRBV11-3 and TRBJ1-5 provide the parts outside the CDR3, is EAGVVQSPRYKIIEKKQPVAFWCNPISGHNTLYWYLQNLGQGPELLIRYENEEAVDDSQLPKDRFSAERLKGVDSTLKIQPAELGDSAVYLCASSPGQGATQHFGDGTRLSIL.

The CDR3 loop reads CASSPQGVYNEQFF. CDR3 bases: TGTGCCAGCTCACCACAAGGGGTTTACAATGAGCAGTTCTTC. The rearrangement uses TRBV18 and TRBJ2-1, with TRBD1 as a possible D gene (5 bases). The CDR3 spans 14 residues. Germline V gene sequence: CDR1 KGHSH, CDR2 LQKENI. The V end lost 1 base, the J end lost 4 bases, and 8 bases lay between the germline ends.

The rearrangement uses TRBV6-5 and TRBJ2-7, with TRBD1 matching 8 bases. The CDR3 contains 13 residues. The germline V gene encodes CDR1 MNHEY and CDR2 SVGAGI. After removal of 6 bases from V and 7 bases from J, the junction contained 8 bases not matched to a gene. CDR3 coding DNA: TGTGCCAGCAGGGAGACAGGGGTATGGGAGCAGTACGTC. Protein product: CASRETGVWEQYV.

The chain joins TRBV7-9 to TRBJ1-5; D uncertain. Looked up from germline, CDR1 is SEHNR and CDR2 is FQNEAQ (reference sequence). Between the trimmed V and J ends, which lost 5 bases and 4 bases, there was a span of 9 bases. The CDR3 is 13 residues long. This CDR3 is CASSVRENQPQHF. The DNA for the CDR3 is TGTGCCAGCAGCGTCCGGGAAAATCAGCCCCAGCATTTT.

The genes are TRBV27 and TRBJ1-1, with a weak D call TRBD1 (5 bases). V dropped 8 bases and J dropped 6 bases, with 19 bases sitting between them. In germline, CDR1 is MNHEY, CDR2 SMNVEV (reference sequence). The CDR3 loop spans 14 amino acids. The CDR3 coding sequence is TGTGCCAGCCGACTAGGATGGGGGTCGGCTGAAGCTTTCTTT. This sequence encodes CASRLGWGSAEAFF.

In this sample, this clone turned up once. The chain carries TRBV11-3 and TRBJ1-1; 8 bases align to TRBD1. The trim removed 5 bases at V and 4 bases at J, leaving 6 bases unmatched. The CDR3 is 14 residues long. The germline V gene has CDR1 SGHNT and CDR2 YENEEA. In DNA, the CDR3 is TGTGCCAGCAGCCCAGGGGGCGCGGGCACTGAAGCTTTCTTT. This encodes CASSPGGAGTEAFF.